The next 31 T cell receptor beta chains were all read from a single sample in a study of graft-versus-host responses after intestinal transplantation (dated by TCRdb to about 2021). The library came from the immunoSEQ multiplex PCR assay. This immuneACCESS table, as held by TCRdb, lists in-frame sequences with V and J called but not all clones. Of the missing ones, under half trace to an unresolved V gene in checked studies; the others have no known cause. This sample comprises about 90,000 clones, roughly 92% of them detected only once. The top ten clonotypes cover around 0.33% of the sample. Interpreted using the paper, the time point label stands for: cells obtained before transplantation from donor or recipient. Antigens for these TCRs are unknown. The sample was unstimulated CD4+ T cells sorted from spleen or lymph node cells, taken before intestinal transplant. These TCRs come from a human donor who received an intestinal transplant.

This clone has a single count. The chain recombines TRBV6-1 with TRBJ2-1; a possible D gene is TRBD2 (6 bases). The CDR3 contains 19 residues. Germline lookup yields CDR1 MNHNS and CDR2 SASEGT. Trimming took 2 bases from V and 2 from J, leaving 22 bases between them. In DNA, the CDR3 is TGTGCCAGCAGTGAAATGTGGTTGAAGGCGGGGACGGCCTACAATGAGCAGTTCTTC. As protein: CASSEMWLKAGTAYNEQFF.

The chain recombines TRBV5-5 with TRBJ2-7; TRBD1 matches at 10 bases. The CDR3 is made up of 15 amino acids. J lost 1 base, V lost 2 bases, and 3 bases had no gene match. The germline gives CDR1 SGHKS, CDR2 YYEKEE (reference sequence). CDR3 sequence (DNA): TGTGCCAGCAGCTTACGGACAGGGGGGTCCTACGAGCAGTACTTC. As protein: CASSLRTGGSYEQYF.

The chain combines TRBV28 with TRBJ2-7, with D hard to call. This CDR3 has 15 residues. V gave up 3 bases and J gave up 7 bases, with 19 bases separating them. CDR1 and CDR2 (germline): MDHEN, SYDVKM. CDR3 sequence reads: CASSLRLTGPKEQYF. The CDR3 region has the DNA TGTGCCAGCAGTTTGAGGCTCACGGGCCCTAAGGAGCAGTACTTC.

This chain links TRBV6-5 with TRBJ1-5; 7 nucleotides match TRBD1. The CDR3 runs 14 residues. V dropped 7 bases and J dropped 5; count of bases not matched to a gene: 8. Germline CDR1 is MNHEY and CDR2 is SVGAGI. DNA for the CDR3: TGTGCCAGCAAGTCAGGGGGTTTCGATCAGCCCCAGCATTTT. It translates to CASKSGGFDQPQHF.

The chain links TRBV10-3 to TRBJ2-3; the D call may be TRBD1 or TRBD2 (5 bases each). Trimming removed 8 bases at V and 2 bases at J, with 11 bases between. CDR3 length equals 13 residues. Germline CDR1 and CDR2: ENHRY and SYGVKD. The DNA for the CDR3 is TGTGCCATCCGCAGGGAGTACACAGATACGCAGTATTTT. This gives the protein CAIRREYTDTQYF.

This chain joins TRBV15 and TRBJ1-4; no reliable D call. The CDR3 totals 16 residues. Trimming stripped 0 bases from V and 8 bases from J, with 16 bases between. CDR1 is LNHNV and CDR2 is YYDKDF in the germline V gene (reference sequence). The CDR3 loop reads CATSRDYGVQEEKLFF. In DNA form, the CDR3 reads TGTGCCACCAGCAGAGATTACGGGGTCCAAGAAGAAAAACTGTTTTTT.

This clone has a single count. This sequence joins TRBV5-1 and TRBJ1-2, with D uncertain. Looked up from germline, CDR1 is SGHRS and CDR2 is YFSETQ. The CDR3 is 13 amino acids. V dropped 0 bases and J dropped 7 bases, with 10 bases sitting between them. CDR3 bases: TGCGCCAGCAGCTTGGAAGGGATCGGTGGCTACACCTTC. Translating gives CASSLEGIGGYTF. Filled out from reference TRBV5-1 and TRBJ1-2, the complete variable domain reads KAGVTQTPRYLIKTRGQQVTLSCSPISGHRSVSWYQQTPGQGLQFLFEYFSETQRNKGNFPGRFSGRQFSNSRSEMNVSTLELGDSALYLCASSLEGIGGYTFGSGTRLTVV.

This clone was seen a single time. V gene TRBV7-3 combines with J gene TRBJ2-1; either TRBD1 or TRBD2 may supply D (6 bases each). Germline assignment: CDR1 SGHTA and CDR2 FQGTGA. V lost 5 bases and J lost 6, with 14 bases in between. The CDR3 extends over 14 amino acids. CDR3 region: CASSARLGGNEQFF. In DNA form, the CDR3 reads TGTGCCAGCAGCGCCCGACTAGGGGGCAATGAGCAGTTCTTC.

Comments on this clone: The junction differs from germline at one of its ends, possibly a read error. The chain uses TRBV9 and TRBJ2-2; the match to TRBD2 covers 10 bases. This CDR3 is built from 16 residues. Germline CDR1 is SGDLS and CDR2 is YYNGEE. The CDR3 DNA reads TGTGCCAGCAGCGTAGGGCCCACTAGCGGGGTCGGGGAGCTGCTTTTT. Protein sequence: CASSVGPTSGVGELLF.

This clone was seen a single time. This rearrangement joins TRBV10-1 to TRBJ2-7; 11 bases align to TRBD2. The CDR3 extends over 22 amino acids. The V and J ends lost 1 base and 2 bases, in that order; junction bases with no gene match: 22. The germline gives CDR1 WNHNN, CDR2 SYGVQD (reference sequence). CDR3 sequence: CASSEYPWVSTSGEVPPYEQYF. The CDR3 DNA reads TGCGCCAGCAGTGAGTACCCCTGGGTATCGACTAGCGGGGAGGTCCCCCCCTACGAGCAGTACTTC.

This clone was observed a single time. The chain carries TRBV27 and TRBJ2-1; 12 bases align to TRBD2. The CDR3 loop spans 16 amino acids. Germline assignment: CDR1 MNHEY and CDR2 SMNVEV (reference sequence). V gave up 3 bases and J gave up 9 bases; unmatched junction bases: 9. CDR3 nucleotides: TGTGCCAGCAGTTTCGGGCTAGCGGGAGGGCAGAGTGAGCAGTTCTTC. The encoded protein is CASSFGLAGGQSEQFF.

The chain recombines TRBV10-2 with TRBJ2-7; weak D call: TRBD2 (6 bases). With 8 bases removed from V and 4 bases from J, the gap between germline ends came to 15 bases. Germline loops: CDR1 WSHSY, CDR2 SAAADI. The CDR3 loop spans 13 amino acids. This CDR3 is CASRESTAYEQYF. The CDR3 DNA is TGCGCCAGCCGGGAGTCTACTGCTTACGAGCAGTACTTC.

The J gene is TRBJ2-1, the V gene TRBV6-6; D is ambiguous. Between the trimmed V and J ends, which lost 6 bases and 10 bases, there was a span of 16 bases. CDR1 MNHNY and CDR2 SVGAGI come from the germline V gene (reference sequence). This CDR3 contains 13 residues. The CDR3 region is CASSLLGLREQFF. In DNA, the CDR3 is TGTGCCAGCAGCCTTCTAGGGTTACGGGAGCAGTTCTTC.

The V gene is TRBV6-5, the J gene TRBJ2-1, with TRBD2 identical over 7 bases. Germline V gives CDR1 MNHEY, CDR2 SVGAGI. This CDR3 is built from 15 residues. With 6 bases clipped from V and 4 bases from J, the junction kept 9 bases outside the gene matches. CDR3 sequence reads: CASSRTGLPYNEQFF. The CDR3 region has the DNA TGTGCCAGCAGCCGAACGGGACTACCTTACAATGAGCAGTTCTTC.

V and J are TRBV30 and TRBJ2-5; possible D gene TRBD2, 6 bases. CDR3 length equals 15 residues. V was pared by 5 bases and J by 2 bases, with 18 bases between. Germline V gene data show CDR1 as GTSNPN and CDR2 as SVGIG (reference sequence). Written as DNA, the CDR3 is TGTGCCTGGGTGAGGGCGGGACTTTCACAAGAGACCCAGTACTTC. Amino acids: CAWVRAGLSQETQYF.

This chain links TRBV7-8 with TRBJ1-2, with D tentatively TRBD1 (6 bases). Germline-derived CDR1 and CDR2 are SGHVS and FQNEAQ. V lost 5 bases and J 2 bases, leaving 12 bases between the germline ends. The CDR3 length is 14 residues. CDR3 bases: TGTGCCAGCAGCCTGACAGGAATAAACTATGGCTACACCTTC. This encodes CASSLTGINYGYTF.

The chain uses TRBV7-3 and TRBJ2-1; no definite D call. Per germline, CDR1 SGHTA and CDR2 FQGTGA. Between the trimmed V and J ends, which lost 2 bases and 7 bases, there was a span of 9 bases. This CDR3 has 13 amino acids. CDR3 amino acids: CASSLSLSNEQFF. The CDR3, as DNA: TGTGCCAGCAGCTTATCGTTGAGTAATGAGCAGTTCTTC.

The chain links TRBV5-1 to TRBJ2-5; 8 bases are a match to TRBD1. The last part of the DNA fits TRBJ2-7 better; the J call may be wrong. The CDR3 loop spans 15 amino acids. The V gene's germline CDR1 is SGHRS and CDR2 YFSETQ. The CDR3: CASSLSGTGGYEQYF. In nucleotides, the CDR3 is TGCGCCAGCAGCTTGTCGGGTACAGGGGGCTACGAGCAGTACTTC.

This chain connects TRBV5-6 to TRBJ2-7; D gene ambiguous. This CDR3 is built from 11 residues. Between the trimmed V and J ends, which lost 1 base and 6 bases, there was a span of 5 bases. From germline, CDR1 is SGHDT and CDR2 YYEEEE. CDR3 DNA sequence: TGTGCCAGCAGCTTGTCCGGCGAGCAGTACTTC. Its translation is CASSLSGEQYF.

The chain joins TRBV28 to TRBJ2-7; 8 nucleotides line up with TRBD1. From germline, CDR1 is MDHEN and CDR2 SYDVKM. After removal of 3 bases from V and 2 bases from J, the junction contained 6 bases not matched to a gene. This CDR3 is 15 amino acids long. The CDR3 sequence: CASSLTGEAPYEQYF. In DNA, the CDR3 is TGTGCCAGCAGTTTGACAGGGGAGGCCCCCTACGAGCAGTACTTC.

The chain uses TRBV27 and TRBJ2-1; 7 bases map to TRBD2. In germline, CDR1 is MNHEY, CDR2 SMNVEV (reference sequence). J gave up 2 bases and V 8 bases, and 0 bases lay outside the gene matches. The CDR3 extends over 12 amino acids. CDR3 in amino acids: CASAGAYNEQFF. The CDR3 nucleotides are TGTGCCAGCGCGGGAGCCTACAATGAGCAGTTCTTC.

This clone showed up just once. J is TRBJ2-1 and V is TRBV18; 13 nucleotides match TRBD2. The CDR3 covers 14 residues. With V trimmed by 6 bases and J by 12 bases, 8 bases remained unmatched. Per the germline V gene, CDR1 is KGHSH and CDR2 is LQKENI. The CDR3 here is CASSPGLAGAGQFF. Written as DNA, the CDR3 is TGTGCCAGCTCTCCCGGACTAGCGGGAGCCGGGCAGTTCTTC. Using reference TRBV18 and TRBJ2-1 for the parts outside the CDR3, the full variable domain is NAGVMQNPRHLVRRRGQEARLRCSPMKGHSHVYWYRQLPEEGLKFMVYLQKENIIDESGMPKERFSAEFPKEGPSILRIQQVVRGDSAAYFCASSPGLAGAGQFFGPGTRLTVL.

The genes are TRBV5-1 and TRBJ2-7; D is perhaps TRBD2 (5 bases). This CDR3 contains 14 residues. The germline V gene has CDR1 SGHRS and CDR2 YFSETQ. The germline V and J ends were trimmed by 2 bases and 4 bases, with 13 bases remaining between them. CDR3 region: CASSLHSLAYEQYF. Written as DNA, the CDR3 is TGCGCCAGCAGCTTACACTCCTTAGCGTACGAGCAGTACTTC.

The genes are TRBV6-5 and TRBJ2-7, with D possibly being TRBD1 (5 bases). Germline CDR1 MNHEY, CDR2 SVGAGI. The CDR3 consists of 11 residues. Trimming left V 0 bases short and J 12 bases short, with 9 bases between. The CDR3 nucleotides read TGTGCCAGCAGTTACTCGCGACAGCGGTACTTC. Translating gives CASSYSRQRYF.

V is TRBV6-1 and J is TRBJ2-1; TRBD1 aligns across 8 bases. Germline V lookup: CDR1 MNHNS, CDR2 SASEGT. The CDR3 contains 18 residues. V was pared by 3 bases and J by 2 bases, with 12 bases of the junction left unmatched. CDR3 bases: TGTGCCAGCAGTGATCGGCAGGGGGCGTTTCCTGCCTACAATGAGCAGTTCTTC. Residues: CASSDRQGAFPAYNEQFF.

Here the CDR3 reads CASSLRTGAFLNSPLHF. The CDR3 DNA reads TGTGCCAGCAGCTTGAGGACAGGGGCCTTCCTTAATTCACCCCTCCACTTT. The rearrangement links TRBV7-2 to TRBJ1-6, with 9 bases identical to TRBD1. CDR3 length: 17 residues. Trimming at V came to 3 bases and at J to 6 bases, leaving 9 bases not matched to a gene. CDR1 is SGHTA and CDR2 is FQGNSA in the germline V gene.

The chain carries TRBV10-1 and TRBJ2-2, with 10 bases identical to TRBD2. CDR1 WNHNN and CDR2 SYGVQD come from the germline V gene (reference sequence). The CDR3 runs to 19 residues. J was trimmed by 0 bases and V by 4 bases; bases with no gene match: 11. The DNA of the CDR3 is TGCGCCAGCAGTGCCCGGGCTAGCGGGAGAGGGTCGAACACCGGGGAGCTGTTTTTT. This encodes CASSARASGRGSNTGELFF.

CDR3 loop: CASSTLTLGNTIYF. Here the CDR3 DNA reads TGTGCCAGCAGTACCCTTACTCTTGGAAACACCATATATTTT. The rearrangement links TRBV6-5 to TRBJ1-3; no firm D call. Germline loops: CDR1 MNHEY, CDR2 SVGAGI. V dropped 5 bases and J dropped 3 bases, with 11 bases sitting between them. This CDR3 spans 14 amino acids.

The chain has TRBV5-1 and TRBJ2-5, with TRBD2 matching 8 bases. Trimming removed 1 base from V and 5 bases from J; junction bases left unmatched: 13. Germline V gives CDR1 SGHRS, CDR2 YFSETQ. This CDR3 is built from 17 residues. The CDR3 region is CASSLSRSGSKRETQYF. Written as DNA, the CDR3 is TGCGCCAGCAGCTTGAGTAGGAGCGGGAGCAAAAGGGAGACCCAGTACTTC. The full variable domain, with the rest looked up from reference TRBV5-1 and TRBJ2-5, is KAGVTQTPRYLIKTRGQQVTLSCSPISGHRSVSWYQQTPGQGLQFLFEYFSETQRNKGNFPGRFSGRQFSNSRSEMNVSTLELGDSALYLCASSLSRSGSKRETQYFGPGTRLLVL.

CDR3 sequence (DNA): TGCGCCAGCAGCTTGGACCAATTCTCCTACAATGAGCAGTTCTTC. Translating gives CASSLDQFSYNEQFF. This chain links TRBV5-1 with TRBJ2-1, with D hard to call. Per the germline V gene, CDR1 is SGHRS and CDR2 is YFSETQ. The CDR3 loop spans 15 amino acids. Trimming removed 0 bases at V and 0 bases at J, with 7 bases between.

This clone was detected once. The chain is built from TRBV7-9 and TRBJ2-7; D is uncertain. The CDR3 consists of 17 residues. Trimming shortened V by 4 bases and J by 0 bases, and 19 bases separated the two germline ends. Germline values: CDR1 SEHNR, CDR2 FQNEAQ (reference sequence). The CDR3 nucleotides read TGTGCCAGCAGCTCGGGTAGAAGCATCTCTTACTCCTACGAGCAGTACTTC. Protein product: CASSSGRSISYSYEQYF.